The 15 T cell receptor beta chains in this list originate from one sample, sequenced in a study of blood T cell repertoires in COVID-19. Clones were sequenced by immunoSEQ multiplex PCR, and TCRdb holds only the in-frame ones, with some missing. The sample yields 120,000 to 150,000 clones, about four fifths seen once. The sequenced sample was peripheral blood. Receptor source: a human donor with acute or convalescent COVID-19. The donor label of this sample is uncertain.

The chain combines TRBV5-4 with TRBJ1-5; D not resolved. Germline CDR1 SGHNT, CDR2 YYREEE (reference sequence). Between the trimmed V and J ends, which lost 8 bases and 0 bases, there was a span of 12 bases. CDR3 length: 14 amino acids. CDR3 in DNA: TGTGCCAGGGTAGACACTCATAGCAATCAGCCCCAGCATTTT. It codes for CARVDTHSNQPQHF.

This clone was recorded only once. The chain is built from TRBV4-1 and TRBJ2-3; no definite D call. The CDR3 sequence is 12 residues long. Germline CDR1 MGHRA, CDR2 YSYEKL. V lost 5 bases, J lost 2 bases, and 5 bases lay in between. This CDR3 is CASSYFTDTQYF. The CDR3 DNA is TGCGCCAGCAGCTACTTCACAGATACGCAGTATTTT.

This clone was found once. The chain is built from TRBV18 and TRBJ1-2; 11 bases are shared with TRBD1. V shed 3 bases and J 4 bases; nucleotides not matched to a gene: 4. This CDR3 is built from 15 residues. The germline CDR1 and CDR2 sequences are KGHSH and LQKENI. The CDR3 coding sequence is TGTGCCAGCTCACCCGGACAGGGGGCCCGCTATGGCTACACCTTC. Its protein product is CASSPGQGARYGYTF.

This clone was recorded a few times. The chain is built from TRBV14 and TRBJ1-2; D is unclear. This CDR3 is 14 amino acids long. Per germline, CDR1 SGHDN and CDR2 FVKESK. V lost 0 bases to trimming and J lost 4 bases, with 9 bases between them. CDR3 nucleotides: TGTGCCAGCAGCCAAGAGAATCTGAGCTATGGCTACACCTTC. This codes for CASSQENLSYGYTF.

The chain uses TRBV19 and TRBJ1-6; D unresolved. Between the trimmed V and J ends, which lost 9 bases and 0 bases, there was a span of 12 bases. CDR1 is LNHDA, CDR2 SQIVND, per germline (reference sequence). The CDR3 contains 15 residues. CDR3 protein: CASSFLSSYNSPLHF. In nucleotides, the CDR3 is TGTGCCAGCTCCTTCTTGAGCTCCTATAATTCACCCCTCCACTTT.

This chain joins TRBV6-1 and TRBJ2-1; 10 bases are shared with TRBD2. The CDR3 has 15 residues. Germline CDR1 and CDR2: MNHNS and SASEGT. The V and J ends lost 1 base and 5 bases, in that order; junction bases with no gene match: 2. The CDR3 region is CASSEGLAGHNEQFF. The DNA of the CDR3 is TGTGCCAGCAGTGAAGGACTAGCGGGTCACAATGAGCAGTTCTTC.

The chain links TRBV5-1 to TRBJ1-1; TRBD1 matches 12 bases. V shed 4 bases, J shed 0 bases, and the junction held 4 bases outside the gene matches. The CDR3 is 16 residues long. Germline CDR1 and CDR2: SGHRS and YFSETQ. CDR3 DNA: TGCGCCAGCAGCCCGGGGACAGGGGGCTTGAACACTGAAGCTTTCTTT. Translating gives CASSPGTGGLNTEAFF.

This clone has only a few counts. CDR3 residues: CASKGEPYNSPLHF. CDR3 bases: TGTGCCAGTAAAGGGGAACCCTATAATTCACCCCTCCACTTT. The J gene is TRBJ1-6, the V gene TRBV19; possible D gene TRBD1, 5 bases. The CDR3 spans 14 residues. Trimming removed 7 bases at V and 2 bases at J, with 9 bases between. Germline values: CDR1 LNHDA, CDR2 SQIVND (reference sequence).

V is TRBV24-1 and J is TRBJ2-5, with 8 bases lining up with TRBD2. With 5 bases clipped from V and 4 bases from J, the junction kept 8 bases outside the gene matches. CDR1 and CDR2 (germline): KGHDR, SFDVKD. This CDR3 spans 15 amino acids. CDR3 in amino acids: CATSGSGGLGETQYF. For the CDR3, the DNA is TGTGCCACCAGTGGGAGCGGGGGCCTCGGAGAGACCCAGTACTTC.

The DNA of the CDR3 is TGCGCCAGCAGTGAGTCGAGGCCAGATGATACGCAGTATTTT. It codes for CASSESRPDDTQYF. J is TRBJ2-3 and V is TRBV10-1; D is ambiguous. The germline V gene has CDR1 WNHNN and CDR2 SYGVQD (reference sequence). The V and J ends lost 0 bases and 6 bases respectively, with 10 bases between them. The CDR3 spans 14 residues.

The chain joins TRBV6-5 to TRBJ2-7; D possibly corresponds to TRBD1 (6 bases). CDR1 and CDR2 (germline): MNHEY, SVGAGI. V shed 2 bases and J shed 2 bases, with 7 bases lying between them. The CDR3 spans 13 residues. The DNA for the CDR3 is TGTGCCAGCAGTTACCGGGACACCTACGAGCAGTACTTC. It yields the protein CASSYRDTYEQYF.

CDR3 region: CASSFGAGGYNEQFF. The CDR3 nucleotides are TGTGCCAGCAGCTTCGGGGCAGGGGGCTACAATGAGCAGTTCTTC. This rearrangement joins TRBV7-3 to TRBJ2-1, with 7 bases aligning to TRBD1. Germline CDR1 SGHTA, CDR2 FQGTGA. J lost 3 bases, V lost 3 bases, and 5 bases had no gene match. The CDR3 loop spans 15 amino acids.

The rearrangement joins TRBV5-1 to TRBJ1-2; TRBD1 matches 11 bases. With V trimmed by 5 bases and J by 6 bases, 3 bases remained unmatched. The CDR3 is 13 amino acids. Germline CDR1 SGHRS, CDR2 YFSETQ. CDR3 sequence: CASSWTGGDGYTF. The DNA for the CDR3 is TGCGCCAGCAGTTGGACAGGGGGCGATGGCTACACCTTC.

This clone was seen more than once but under ten times. J is TRBJ2-1 and V is TRBV6-5; 7 nucleotides match TRBD2. The germline V gene has CDR1 MNHEY and CDR2 SVGAGI. The junction had 3 bases not matched to a gene; V was cut back by 2 bases and J by 2 bases. This CDR3 spans 15 amino acids. The CDR3 DNA follows: TGTGCCAGCAGTTACGGGGGGGGAACCTACAATGAGCAGTTCTTC. Its translation is CASSYGGGTYNEQFF.

The CDR3 sequence is CASSALNRFPYEQYF. The DNA of the CDR3 is TGTGCCAGCAGCGCCTTGAACAGGTTCCCCTACGAGCAGTACTTC. This rearrangement joins TRBV5-6 to TRBJ2-7; D might be TRBD1 (5 bases). V lost 4 bases and J lost 2, with 16 bases in between. The CDR3 loop spans 15 amino acids. Germline CDR1 SGHDT, CDR2 YYEEEE.